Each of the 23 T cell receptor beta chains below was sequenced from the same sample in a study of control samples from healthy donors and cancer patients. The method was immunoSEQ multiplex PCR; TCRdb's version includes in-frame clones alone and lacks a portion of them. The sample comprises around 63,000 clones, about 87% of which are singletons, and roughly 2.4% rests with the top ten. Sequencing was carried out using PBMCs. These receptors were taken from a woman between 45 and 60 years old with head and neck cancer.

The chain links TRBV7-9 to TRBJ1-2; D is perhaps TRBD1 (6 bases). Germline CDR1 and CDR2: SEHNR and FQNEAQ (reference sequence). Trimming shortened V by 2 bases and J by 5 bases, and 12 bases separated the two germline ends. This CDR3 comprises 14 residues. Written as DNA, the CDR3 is TGTGCCAGCAGCTTATGGGAGGACAGATATGGCTACACCTTC. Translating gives CASSLWEDRYGYTF.

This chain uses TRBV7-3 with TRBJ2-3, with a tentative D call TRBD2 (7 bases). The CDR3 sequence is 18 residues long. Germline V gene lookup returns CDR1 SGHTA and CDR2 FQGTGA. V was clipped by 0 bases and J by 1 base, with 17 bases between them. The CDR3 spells CASSLTPNPGGGTDTQYF. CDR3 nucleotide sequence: TGTGCCAGCAGCTTAACCCCAAATCCGGGGGGCGGCACAGATACGCAGTATTTT.

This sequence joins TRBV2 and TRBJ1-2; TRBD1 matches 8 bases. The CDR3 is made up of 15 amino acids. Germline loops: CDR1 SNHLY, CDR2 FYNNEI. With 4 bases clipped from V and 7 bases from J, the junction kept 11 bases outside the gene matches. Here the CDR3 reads CASSVGTGSLIGYTF. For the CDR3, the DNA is TGTGCCAGCAGTGTAGGGACAGGATCCCTTATTGGCTACACCTTC.

CDR3 amino acids: CASSEWRRGYTF. The CDR3 nucleotides read TGTGCCAGCAGTGAGTGGCGGCGGGGCTACACCTTC. The V call is TRBV2, the J call TRBJ1-2; D is undetermined. V was trimmed by 3 bases and J by 8 bases, leaving 10 bases between them. CDR1 SNHLY and CDR2 FYNNEI come from the germline V gene. This CDR3 is 12 amino acids long.

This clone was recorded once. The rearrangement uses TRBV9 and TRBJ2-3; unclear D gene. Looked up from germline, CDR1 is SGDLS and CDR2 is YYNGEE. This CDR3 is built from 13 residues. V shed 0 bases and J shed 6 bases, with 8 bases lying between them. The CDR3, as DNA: TGTGCCAGCAGCGTAGCTATAGCCGATACGCAGTATTTT. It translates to CASSVAIADTQYF.

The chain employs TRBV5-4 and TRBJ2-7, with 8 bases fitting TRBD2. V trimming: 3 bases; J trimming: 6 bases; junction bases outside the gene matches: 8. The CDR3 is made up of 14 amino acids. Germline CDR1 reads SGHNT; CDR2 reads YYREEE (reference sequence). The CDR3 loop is CASSSSGGGSEQYF. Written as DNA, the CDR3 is TGTGCCAGCAGCTCGTCCGGGGGGGGCTCCGAGCAGTACTTC.

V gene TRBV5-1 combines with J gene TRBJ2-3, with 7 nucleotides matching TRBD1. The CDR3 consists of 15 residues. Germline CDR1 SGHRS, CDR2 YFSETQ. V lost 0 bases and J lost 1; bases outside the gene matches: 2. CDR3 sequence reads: CASSLGQGGTDTQYF. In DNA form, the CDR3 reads TGCGCCAGCAGCTTGGGACAGGGCGGCACAGATACGCAGTATTTT.

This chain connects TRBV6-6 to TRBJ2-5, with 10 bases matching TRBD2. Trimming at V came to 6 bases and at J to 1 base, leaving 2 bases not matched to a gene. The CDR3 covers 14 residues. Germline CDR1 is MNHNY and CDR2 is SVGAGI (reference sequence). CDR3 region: CASSQRGGQETQYF. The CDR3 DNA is TGTGCCAGCAGCCAGCGGGGGGGCCAAGAGACCCAGTACTTC.

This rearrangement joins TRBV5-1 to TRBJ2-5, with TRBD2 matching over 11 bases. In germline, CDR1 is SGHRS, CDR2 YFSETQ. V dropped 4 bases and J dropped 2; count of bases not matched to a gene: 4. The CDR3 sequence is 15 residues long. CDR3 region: CASSALAGAQETQYF. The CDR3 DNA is TGCGCCAGCAGCGCACTAGCGGGGGCACAAGAGACCCAGTACTTC.

The CDR3 loop is CASSPSSGGDTGELFF. The DNA of the CDR3 is TGCGCCAGCAGCCCGAGCAGCGGGGGGGACACCGGGGAGCTGTTTTTT. V usage is TRBV5-1 and J usage is TRBJ2-2; 10 nucleotides align to TRBD2. Germline V gene lookup returns CDR1 SGHRS and CDR2 YFSETQ. V dropped 4 bases and J dropped 3; count of bases not matched to a gene: 6. This CDR3 has 16 residues.

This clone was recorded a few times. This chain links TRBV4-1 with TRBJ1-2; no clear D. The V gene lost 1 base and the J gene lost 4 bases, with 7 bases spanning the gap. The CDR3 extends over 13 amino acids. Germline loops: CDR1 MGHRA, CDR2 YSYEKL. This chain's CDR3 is CASSQGSGYGYTF. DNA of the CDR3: TGCGCCAGCAGCCAAGGAAGCGGCTATGGCTACACCTTC.

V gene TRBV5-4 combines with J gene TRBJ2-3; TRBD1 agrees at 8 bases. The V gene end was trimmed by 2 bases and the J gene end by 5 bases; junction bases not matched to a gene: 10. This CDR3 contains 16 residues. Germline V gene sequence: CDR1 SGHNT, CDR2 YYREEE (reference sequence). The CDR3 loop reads CASSFQGAPVVDTQYF. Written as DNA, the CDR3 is TGTGCCAGCAGCTTCCAGGGGGCGCCGGTCGTAGATACGCAGTATTTT. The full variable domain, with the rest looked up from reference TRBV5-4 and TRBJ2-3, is ETGVTQSPTHLIKTRGQQVTLRCSSQSGHNTVSWYQQALGQGPQFIFQYYREEENGRGNFPPRFSGLQFPNYSSELNVNALELDDSALYLCASSFQGAPVVDTQYFGPGTRLTVL.

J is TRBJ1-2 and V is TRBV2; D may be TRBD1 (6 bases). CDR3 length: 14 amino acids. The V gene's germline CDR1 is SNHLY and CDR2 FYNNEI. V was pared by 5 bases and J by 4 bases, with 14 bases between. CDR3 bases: TGTGCCAGCAGTTACAGGGAAGGGGGCTATGGCTACACCTTC. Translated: CASSYREGGYGYTF.

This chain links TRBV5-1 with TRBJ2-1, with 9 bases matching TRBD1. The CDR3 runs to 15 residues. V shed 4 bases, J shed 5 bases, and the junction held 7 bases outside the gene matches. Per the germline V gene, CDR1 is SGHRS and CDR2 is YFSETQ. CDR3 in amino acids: CASSPGTGSNNEQFF. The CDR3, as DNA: TGCGCCAGCAGCCCCGGGACAGGGTCTAACAATGAGCAGTTCTTC. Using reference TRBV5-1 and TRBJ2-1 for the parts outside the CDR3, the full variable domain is KAGVTQTPRYLIKTRGQQVTLSCSPISGHRSVSWYQQTPGQGLQFLFEYFSETQRNKGNFPGRFSGRQFSNSRSEMNVSTLELGDSALYLCASSPGTGSNNEQFFGPGTRLTVL.

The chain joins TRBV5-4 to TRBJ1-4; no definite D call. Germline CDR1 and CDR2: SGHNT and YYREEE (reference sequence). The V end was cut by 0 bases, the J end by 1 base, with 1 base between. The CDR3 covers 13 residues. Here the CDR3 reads CASSLETNEKLFF. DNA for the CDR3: TGTGCCAGCAGCTTGGAAACTAATGAAAAACTGTTTTTT.

Written as DNA, the CDR3 is TGTGCCGGGCCTAAGGCAGGGAGGTATGGCTACACCTTC. It codes for CAGPKAGRYGYTF. The rearrangement uses TRBV30 and TRBJ1-2, with a possible D match to TRBD1 (5 bases). The germline V gene encodes CDR1 GTSNPN and CDR2 SVGIG (reference sequence). There are 13 residues in the CDR3. The ends were cut back, 8 bases at V and 5 bases at J, with 18 bases in the middle.

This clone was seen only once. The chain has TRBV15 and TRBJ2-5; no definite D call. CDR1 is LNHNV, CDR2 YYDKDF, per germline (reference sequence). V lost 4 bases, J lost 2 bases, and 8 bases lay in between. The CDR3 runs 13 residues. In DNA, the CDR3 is TGTGCCACCAGCATGGCAGCACAAGAGACCCAGTACTTC. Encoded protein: CATSMAAQETQYF.

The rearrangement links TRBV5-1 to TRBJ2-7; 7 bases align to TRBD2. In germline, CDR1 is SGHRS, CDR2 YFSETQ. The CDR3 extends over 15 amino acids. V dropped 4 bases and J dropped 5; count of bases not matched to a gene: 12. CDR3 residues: CASSDRDYRRDEQYF. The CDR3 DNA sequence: TGCGCCAGCAGCGACCGGGACTACCGTCGGGACGAGCAGTACTTC.

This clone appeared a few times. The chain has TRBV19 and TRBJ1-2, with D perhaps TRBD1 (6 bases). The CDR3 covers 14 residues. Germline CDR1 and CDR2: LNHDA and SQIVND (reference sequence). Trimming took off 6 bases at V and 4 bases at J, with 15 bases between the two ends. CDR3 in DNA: TGTGCCAGTAGACCGGGACACACCAGCTATGGCTACACCTTC. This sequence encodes CASRPGHTSYGYTF.

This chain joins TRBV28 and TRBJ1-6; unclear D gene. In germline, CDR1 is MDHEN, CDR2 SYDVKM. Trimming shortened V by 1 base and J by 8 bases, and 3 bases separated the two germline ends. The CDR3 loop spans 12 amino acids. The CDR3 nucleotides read TGTGCCAGCAGTTTATCACATTCACCCCTCCACTTT. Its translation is CASSLSHSPLHF.

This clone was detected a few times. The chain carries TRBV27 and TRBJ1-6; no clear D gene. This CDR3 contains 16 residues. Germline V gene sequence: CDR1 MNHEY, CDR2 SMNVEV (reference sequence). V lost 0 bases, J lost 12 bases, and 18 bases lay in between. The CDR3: CASSLSIGQAVGPLHF. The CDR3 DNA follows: TGTGCCAGCAGTTTATCGATTGGGCAGGCCGTTGGACCCCTCCACTTT.

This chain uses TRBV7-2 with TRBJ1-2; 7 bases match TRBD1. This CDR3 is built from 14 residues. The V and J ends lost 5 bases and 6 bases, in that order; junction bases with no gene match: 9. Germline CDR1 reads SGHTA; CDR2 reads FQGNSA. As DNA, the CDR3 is TGTGCCAGCAGCCCCAACAGGGGTGTCCATGGCTACACCTTC. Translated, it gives CASSPNRGVHGYTF.

CDR3 nucleotide sequence: TGCGCCAGCAGCCGGGCTTTTGGCCTGGCCTATGAAGCTTTCTTT. Its translation: CASSRAFGLAYEAFF. The V call is TRBV4-3, the J call TRBJ1-1; D is uncertain. CDR1 and CDR2 (germline): LGHNA, YSLEER. CDR3 length: 15 residues. With 4 bases removed from V and 7 bases from J, the gap between germline ends came to 19 bases.